The text below deals with one T cell receptor (beta chain). The antigen is unknown. Researchers ran the PCR with 60 Vbeta and 13 Jbeta primers. TCRdb's table, derived via immunoSEQ multiplex PCR, lists solely in-frame clones and lacks some. The table has 150,000 to 170,000 clones, more than 75% seen once. The data were obtained in a study of cytomegalovirus exposure and HLA in healthy donors. Notes on the study in general: Generally TCR sequences proved uncommon, though certain public TCRs appeared in numerous donors.

This sequence was found in a man under 40 in good health and CMV-seropositive. Sequencing used PBMCs.

The CDR3 nucleotides read TGTGCCAGCAGCCCCATCAGAGGAGAACTCTATGGCTACACCTTC. The encoded protein is CASSPIRGELYGYTF. This chain connects TRBV14 to TRBJ1-2, with D unresolved. This CDR3 has 15 residues. Germline V gene lookup returns CDR1 SGHDN and CDR2 FVKESK. With 4 bases removed from V and 4 bases from J, the gap between germline ends came to 16 bases.